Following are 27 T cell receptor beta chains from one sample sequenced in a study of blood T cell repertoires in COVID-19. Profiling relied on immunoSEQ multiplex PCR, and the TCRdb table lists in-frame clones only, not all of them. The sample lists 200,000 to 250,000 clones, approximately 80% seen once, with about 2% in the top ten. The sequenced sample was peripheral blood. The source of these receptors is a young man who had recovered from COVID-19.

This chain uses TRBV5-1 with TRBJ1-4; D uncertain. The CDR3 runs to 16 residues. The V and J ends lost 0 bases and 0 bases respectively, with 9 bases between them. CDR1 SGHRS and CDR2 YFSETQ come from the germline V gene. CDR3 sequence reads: CASSLALGATNEKLFF. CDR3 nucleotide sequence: TGCGCCAGCAGCTTGGCTCTGGGAGCAACTAATGAAAAACTGTTTTTT.

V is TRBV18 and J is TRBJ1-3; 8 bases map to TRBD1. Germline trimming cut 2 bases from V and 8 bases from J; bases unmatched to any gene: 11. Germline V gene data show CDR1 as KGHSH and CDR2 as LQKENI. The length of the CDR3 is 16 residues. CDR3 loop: CASSPVTGQGSYTIYF. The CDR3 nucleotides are TGTGCCAGCTCACCAGTGACCGGACAGGGTAGTTACACCATATATTTT.

Here the CDR3 DNA reads TGTGCCAGCAGCTCGGACTATACGGAACGAACGCAGTATTTT. As protein: CASSSDYTERTQYF. The V gene is TRBV7-7, the J gene TRBJ2-3, with D possibly TRBD2 on 6 matching bases. The germline V and J ends were trimmed by 4 bases and 9 bases, with 17 bases remaining between them. The CDR3 is 14 amino acids. Germline assignment: CDR1 SSHAT and CDR2 FNYEAQ (reference sequence).

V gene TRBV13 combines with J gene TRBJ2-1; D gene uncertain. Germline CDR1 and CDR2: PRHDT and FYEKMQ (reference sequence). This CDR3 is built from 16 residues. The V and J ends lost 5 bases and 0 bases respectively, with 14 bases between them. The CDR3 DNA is TGTGCCAGCAGCCCACCGCGGAACTTCTCCTACAATGAGCAGTTCTTC. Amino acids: CASSPPRNFSYNEQFF.

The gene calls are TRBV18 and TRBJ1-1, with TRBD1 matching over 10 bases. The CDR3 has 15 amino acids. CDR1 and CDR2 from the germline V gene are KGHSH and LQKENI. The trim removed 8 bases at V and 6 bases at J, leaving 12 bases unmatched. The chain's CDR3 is CASDALTGGSAEAFF. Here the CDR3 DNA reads TGTGCCAGCGACGCCCTGACAGGGGGCTCTGCTGAAGCTTTCTTT.

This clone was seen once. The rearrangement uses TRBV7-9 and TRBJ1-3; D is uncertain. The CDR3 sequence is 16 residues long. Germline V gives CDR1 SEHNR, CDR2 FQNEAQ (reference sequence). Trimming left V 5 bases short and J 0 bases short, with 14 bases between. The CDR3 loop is CASSAYAPSSGNTIYF. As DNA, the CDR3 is TGTGCCAGCAGCGCCTACGCCCCGAGCTCTGGAAACACCATATATTTT.

CDR3 DNA sequence: TGTGCCAGCAGTTCCGAGACAGGGCCGGGAGAGACCCAGTACTTC. It yields the protein CASSSETGPGETQYF. This chain joins TRBV7-6 and TRBJ2-5, with 7 bases lining up with TRBD1. The CDR3 is 15 residues long. Germline V lookup: CDR1 SGHVS, CDR2 FNYEAQ. Trimming removed 6 bases from V and 4 bases from J; junction bases left unmatched: 11.

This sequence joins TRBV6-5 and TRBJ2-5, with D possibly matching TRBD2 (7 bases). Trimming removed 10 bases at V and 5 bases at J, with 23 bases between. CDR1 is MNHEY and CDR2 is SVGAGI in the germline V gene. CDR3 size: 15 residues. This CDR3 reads CATSEGGTAWETQYF. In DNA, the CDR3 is TGTGCCACCTCAGAGGGGGGGACTGCCTGGGAGACCCAGTACTTC.

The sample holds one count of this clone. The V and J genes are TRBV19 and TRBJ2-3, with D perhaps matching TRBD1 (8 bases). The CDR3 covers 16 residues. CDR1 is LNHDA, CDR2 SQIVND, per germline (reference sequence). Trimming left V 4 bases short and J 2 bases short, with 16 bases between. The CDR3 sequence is CASSKTGGGTTDTQYF. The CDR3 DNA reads TGTGCCAGTAGTAAAACAGGGGGAGGGACCACAGATACGCAGTATTTT.

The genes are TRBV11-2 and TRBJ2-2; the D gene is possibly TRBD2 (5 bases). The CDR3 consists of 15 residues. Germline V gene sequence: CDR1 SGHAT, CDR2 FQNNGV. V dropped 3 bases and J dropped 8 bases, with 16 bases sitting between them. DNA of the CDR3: TGTGCCAGCAGCTTGCTGGGAGCCACATTGGGGGAGCTGTTTTTT. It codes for CASSLLGATLGELFF.

CDR3 amino acids: CATSQADTQYF. For the CDR3, the DNA is TGTGCCACCAGTCAGGCGGATACGCAGTATTTT. The rearrangement uses TRBV24-1 and TRBJ2-3; D gene uncertain. The CDR3 runs to 11 residues. Germline V gene lookup returns CDR1 KGHDR and CDR2 SFDVKD. Trimming removed 6 bases from V and 6 bases from J, with 6 bases in between.

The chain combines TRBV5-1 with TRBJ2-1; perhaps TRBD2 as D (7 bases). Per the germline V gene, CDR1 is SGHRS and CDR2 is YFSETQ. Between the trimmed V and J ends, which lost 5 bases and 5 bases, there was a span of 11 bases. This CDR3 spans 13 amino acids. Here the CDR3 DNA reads TGCGCCAGCAGGGCGGGGGCCGACAATGAGCAGTTCTTC. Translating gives CASRAGADNEQFF. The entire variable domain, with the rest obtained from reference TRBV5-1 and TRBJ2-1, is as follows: KAGVTQTPRYLIKTRGQQVTLSCSPISGHRSVSWYQQTPGQGLQFLFEYFSETQRNKGNFPGRFSGRQFSNSRSEMNVSTLELGDSALYLCASRAGADNEQFFGPGTRLTVL.

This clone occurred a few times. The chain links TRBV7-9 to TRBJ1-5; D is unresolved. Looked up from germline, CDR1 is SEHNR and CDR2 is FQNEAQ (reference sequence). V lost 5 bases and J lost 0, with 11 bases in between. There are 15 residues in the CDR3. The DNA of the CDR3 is TGTGCCAGCAGCCATTCCAGGATTAGCAATCAGCCCCAGCATTTT. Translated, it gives CASSHSRISNQPQHF.

This CDR3 reads CASGLVQGGPGTGELFF. DNA of the CDR3: TGTGCTAGTGGTTTGGTACAAGGGGGTCCGGGGACCGGGGAGCTGTTTTTT. The chain carries TRBV12-5 and TRBJ2-2; maybe TRBD1 (6 bases). The V end was cut by 0 bases, the J end by 5 bases, with 16 bases between. The CDR3 is 17 amino acids. Germline V gives CDR1 LGHNT, CDR2 FRNRAP.

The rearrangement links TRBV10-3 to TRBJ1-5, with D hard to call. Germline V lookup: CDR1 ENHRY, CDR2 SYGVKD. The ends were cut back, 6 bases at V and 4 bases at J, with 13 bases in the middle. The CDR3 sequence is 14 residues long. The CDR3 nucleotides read TGTGCCATCAGCATGGCGGGCGCTAATCAGCCCCAGCATTTT. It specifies CAISMAGANQPQHF.

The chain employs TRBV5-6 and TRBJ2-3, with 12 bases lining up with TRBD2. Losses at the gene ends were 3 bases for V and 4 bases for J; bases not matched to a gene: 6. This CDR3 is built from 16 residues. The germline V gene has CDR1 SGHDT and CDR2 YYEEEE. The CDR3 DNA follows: TGTGCCAGCAGCTGGAGTCCTAGCGGGGGGGCAGATACGCAGTATTTT. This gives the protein CASSWSPSGGADTQYF.

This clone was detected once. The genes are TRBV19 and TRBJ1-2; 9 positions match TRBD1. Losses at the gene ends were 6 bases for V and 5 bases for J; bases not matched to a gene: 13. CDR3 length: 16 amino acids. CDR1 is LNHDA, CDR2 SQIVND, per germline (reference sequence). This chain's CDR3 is CASRTQGARPVYGYTF. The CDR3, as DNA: TGTGCCAGTAGGACACAGGGGGCCCGACCTGTGTATGGCTACACCTTC.

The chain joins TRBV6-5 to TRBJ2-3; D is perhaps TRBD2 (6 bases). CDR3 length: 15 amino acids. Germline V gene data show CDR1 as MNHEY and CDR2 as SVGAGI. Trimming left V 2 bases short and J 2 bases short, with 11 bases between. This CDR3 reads CASSYRGTATDTQYF. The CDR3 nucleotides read TGTGCCAGCAGTTACCGGGGGACTGCCACAGATACGCAGTATTTT.

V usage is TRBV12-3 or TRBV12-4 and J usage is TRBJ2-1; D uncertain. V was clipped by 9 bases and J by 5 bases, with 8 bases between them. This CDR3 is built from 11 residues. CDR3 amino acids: CASGVDNEQFF. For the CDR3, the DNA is TGTGCCAGTGGAGTGGACAATGAGCAGTTCTTC.

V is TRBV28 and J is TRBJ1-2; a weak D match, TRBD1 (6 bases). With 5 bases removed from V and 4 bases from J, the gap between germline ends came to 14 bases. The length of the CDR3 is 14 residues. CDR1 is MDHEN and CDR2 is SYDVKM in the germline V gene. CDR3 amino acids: CASSGGGRGYGYTF. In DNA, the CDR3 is TGTGCCAGCAGTGGTGGGGGCCGGGGCTATGGCTACACCTTC.

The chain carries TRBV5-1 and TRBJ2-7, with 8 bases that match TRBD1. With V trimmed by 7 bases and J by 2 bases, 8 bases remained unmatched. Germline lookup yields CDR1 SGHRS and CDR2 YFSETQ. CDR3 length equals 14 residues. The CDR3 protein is CASRTGRDTYEQYF. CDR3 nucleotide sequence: TGCGCCAGCCGGACAGGGCGAGACACCTACGAGCAGTACTTC.

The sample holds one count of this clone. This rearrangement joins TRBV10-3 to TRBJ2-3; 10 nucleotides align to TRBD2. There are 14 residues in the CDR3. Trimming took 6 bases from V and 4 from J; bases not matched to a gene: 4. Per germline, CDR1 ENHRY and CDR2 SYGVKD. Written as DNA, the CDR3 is TGTGCCATCAGCCCTAGCGGGGGTGCAGATACGCAGTATTTT. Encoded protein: CAISPSGGADTQYF.

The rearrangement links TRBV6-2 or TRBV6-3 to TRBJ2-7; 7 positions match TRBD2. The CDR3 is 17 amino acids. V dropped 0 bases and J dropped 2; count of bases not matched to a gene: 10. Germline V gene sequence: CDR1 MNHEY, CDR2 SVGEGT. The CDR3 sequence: CASSYSRGGGLPYEQYF. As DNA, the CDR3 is TGTGCCAGCAGTTACTCGAGGGGCGGGGGACTACCCTACGAGCAGTACTTC.

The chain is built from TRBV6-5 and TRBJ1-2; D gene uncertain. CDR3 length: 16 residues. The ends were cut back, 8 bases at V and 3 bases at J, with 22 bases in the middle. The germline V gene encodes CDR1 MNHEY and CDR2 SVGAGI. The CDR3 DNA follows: TGTGCCAGCCGTTCCAACACTTACGGGGTTTACTATGGCTACACCTTC. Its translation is CASRSNTYGVYYGYTF.

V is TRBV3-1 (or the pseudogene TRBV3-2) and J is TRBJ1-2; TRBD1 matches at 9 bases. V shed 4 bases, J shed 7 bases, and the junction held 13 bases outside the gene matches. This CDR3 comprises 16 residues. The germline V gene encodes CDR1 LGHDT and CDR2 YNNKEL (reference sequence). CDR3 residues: CASSPRTGASPRGYTF. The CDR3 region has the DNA TGTGCCAGCAGCCCGAGGACAGGGGCTTCTCCTCGTGGCTACACCTTC.

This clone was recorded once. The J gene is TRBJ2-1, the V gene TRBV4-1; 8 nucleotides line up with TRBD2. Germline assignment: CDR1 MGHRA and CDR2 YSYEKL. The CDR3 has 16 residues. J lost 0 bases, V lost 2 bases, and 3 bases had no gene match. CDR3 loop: CASSQYGTSSYNEQFF. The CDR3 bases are TGCGCCAGCAGCCAATACGGGACTAGCTCCTACAATGAGCAGTTCTTC.

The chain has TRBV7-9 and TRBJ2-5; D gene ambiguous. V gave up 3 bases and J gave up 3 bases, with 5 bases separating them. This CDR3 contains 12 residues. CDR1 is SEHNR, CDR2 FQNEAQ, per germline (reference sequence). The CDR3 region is CASSFVEETQYF. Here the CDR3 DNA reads TGTGCCAGCAGCTTCGTTGAAGAGACCCAGTACTTC. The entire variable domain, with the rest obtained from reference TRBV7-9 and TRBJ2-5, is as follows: DTGVSQNPRHKITKRGQNVTFRCDPISEHNRLYWYRQTLGQGPEFLTYFQNEAQLEKSRLLSDRFSAERPKGSFSTLEIQRTEQGDSAMYLCASSFVEETQYFGPGTRLLVL.